This TCR beta chain stems from a study of cytomegalovirus exposure and HLA in healthy donors. The V gene lost 7 bases and the J gene lost 5 bases, with 8 bases spanning the gap. Germline V gene sequence: CDR1 MNHEY, CDR2 SMNVEV (reference sequence). CDR3 length equals 12 residues. Primers for the PCR totalled 60 Vbeta and 13 Jbeta. Some clones are missing from TCRdb's copy, which holds only in-frame ones; the method was immunoSEQ multiplex PCR. The sample comprises fewer than 120,000 clones, 76% of which are singletons, and around 15% rests with the top ten. The clonotype originates from a man aged 25-45 years in good health and CMV-seropositive. Material for sequencing was PBMCs. The genes are TRBV27 and TRBJ2-2; D unclear. CDR3 amino acids: CASKQITGELFF. The CDR3 coding sequence is TGTGCCAGCAAGCAAATTACCGGGGAGCTGTTTTTT.